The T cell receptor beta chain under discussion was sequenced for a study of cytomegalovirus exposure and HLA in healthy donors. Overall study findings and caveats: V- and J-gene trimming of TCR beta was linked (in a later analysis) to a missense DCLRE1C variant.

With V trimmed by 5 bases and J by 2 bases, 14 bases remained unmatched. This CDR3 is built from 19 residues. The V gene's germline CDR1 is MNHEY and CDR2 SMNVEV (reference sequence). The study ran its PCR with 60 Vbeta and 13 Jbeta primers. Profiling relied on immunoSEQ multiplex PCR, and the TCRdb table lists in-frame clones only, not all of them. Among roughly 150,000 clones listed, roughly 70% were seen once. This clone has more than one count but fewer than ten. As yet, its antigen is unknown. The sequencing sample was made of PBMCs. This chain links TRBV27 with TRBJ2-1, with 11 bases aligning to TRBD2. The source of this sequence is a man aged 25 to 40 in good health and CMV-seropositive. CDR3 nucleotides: TGTGCCAGCAGTCTCCGGGACACAGGGACTAGCGGTGCCTACAATGAGCAGTTCTTC. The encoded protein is CASSLRDTGTSGAYNEQFF.